This TCR beta chain was documented in a study of blood T cells in healthy people across ages. The study's findings and limits: Roughly linear age-related decline in beta diversity appeared, significant by age 40. PBMC samples, being unsorted, prevented any conclusive comparison of naive and antigen-experienced cells. Calculation of diversity from one million T cells yielded estimates considered to be underestimates.

A J-beta primer mix and a sample-barcoded 5' primer were used in a second PCR of about 6 to 12 cycles. Tags on each cDNA molecule came from a template-switch adaptor with 12 random nucleotides. TCRdb ran MiXCR on the 5' RACE reads and lists one entry per CDR3 protein. The sample contains 780,000 or so distinct CDR3 sequences, more than 50% of which appear only once. The CDR3 contains 15 residues. To note about this clonotype: As yet, its antigen is unknown.

This clonotype originated in a man in his forties in good health. V gene TRBV12-3 or TRBV12-4 combines with J gene TRBJ2-7, with D perhaps TRBD1 (6 bases). The DNA end is a closer match to TRBJ2-5, so the J assignment may be wrong. The sequencing input was blood. The CDR3 loop is CASSFSARGGETQYF. CDR3 in DNA: TGTGCCAGCAGTTTTAGTGCCAGGGGCGGCGAGACCCAGTACTTC.